Below are 8 T cell receptor beta chains sequenced from a single sample in a study of beta chain features in type 1 diabetes. Investigators reverse transcribed all isolated RNA, so they sequenced expressed TCRB transcripts. Here immunoSEQ multiplex PCR was the method, and the copy in TCRdb shows in-frame clones only, minus some. This table has about 150,000 clones, 11% appearing once. What was sequenced was central memory CD4+ T cells from blood. Receptor source: a man aged 18 to 30 in good health.

The CDR3 bases are TGTGCCAGCAGCCCGGACAGGGGCAATGAGCAGTTCTTC. Its protein product is CASSPDRGNEQFF. The V gene is TRBV5-5, the J gene TRBJ2-1, with TRBD1 identical over 9 bases. The trim removed 4 bases at V and 6 bases at J, leaving 2 bases unmatched. The CDR3 has 13 amino acids. In germline, CDR1 is SGHKS, CDR2 YYEKEE (reference sequence).

This clone was recorded many times. The chain couples TRBV11-2 to TRBJ2-5; 14 nucleotides line up with TRBD2. Per the germline V gene, CDR1 is SGHAT and CDR2 is FQNNGV. J gave up 5 bases and V 7 bases, and 6 bases lay outside the gene matches. The CDR3 contains 15 residues. CDR3 protein: CASTSTSGRAETQYF. CDR3 bases: TGTGCCAGCACCTCGACTAGCGGGAGGGCCGAGACCCAGTACTTC.

The V call is TRBV30, the J call TRBJ1-4; 8 nucleotides line up with TRBD1. CDR3 length: 14 residues. Germline-derived CDR1 and CDR2 are GTSNPN and SVGIG (reference sequence). Trimming took 3 bases from V and 7 from J; bases not matched to a gene: 7. This CDR3 reads CAWRDRVSGEKLFF. The CDR3 region has the DNA TGTGCCTGGAGGGACAGGGTTTCGGGTGAAAAACTGTTTTTT.

V is TRBV5-4 and J is TRBJ2-5, with 9 bases matching TRBD1. This CDR3 has 16 amino acids. The germline V gene encodes CDR1 SGHNT and CDR2 YYREEE (reference sequence). V lost 3 bases and J lost 5; bases outside the gene matches: 11. CDR3 sequence reads: CASSSMEQGAGETQYF. DNA of the CDR3: TGTGCCAGCAGCTCCATGGAACAGGGGGCGGGGGAGACCCAGTACTTC.

CDR3 residues: CASSLSVLSYEQYF. CDR3 nucleotide sequence: TGTGCCAGCAGTTTATCAGTTCTTTCCTACGAGCAGTACTTC. The chain couples TRBV28 to TRBJ2-7; D is ambiguous. Germline V CDR1 and CDR2: MDHEN, SYDVKM. The CDR3 extends over 14 amino acids. V lost 1 base to trimming and J lost 1 base, with 8 bases between them. Full variable domain (remainder filled in from reference TRBV28 and TRBJ2-7): DVKVTQSSRYLVKRTGEKVFLECVQDMDHENMFWYRQDPGLGLRLIYFSYDVKMKEKGDIPEGYSVSREKKERFSLILESASTNQTSMYLCASSLSVLSYEQYFGPGTRLTVT.

This clone was seen a few times. The V gene is TRBV18, the J gene TRBJ1-5; TRBD1 aligns across 8 bases. The CDR3 is made up of 13 amino acids. V lost 6 bases, J lost 7 bases, and 5 bases stayed unmatched. CDR1 is KGHSH and CDR2 is LQKENI in the germline V gene. The CDR3 spells CASSPDREQPQHF. The CDR3 coding sequence is TGTGCCAGCTCCCCGGACAGGGAACAGCCCCAGCATTTT.

This clone was seen only a few times. The chain combines TRBV14 with TRBJ2-5, with TRBD1 identical over 9 bases. J gave up 5 bases and V 0 bases, and 7 bases lay outside the gene matches. The length of the CDR3 is 16 residues. Germline CDR1 SGHDN, CDR2 FVKESK. The CDR3 DNA sequence: TGTGCCAGCAGCCAAGACGGACAGGGGTGGAGGGAGACCCAGTACTTC. Protein sequence: CASSQDGQGWRETQYF.

The gene calls are TRBV7-9 and TRBJ2-7, with D tentatively TRBD1 (5 bases). There are 13 residues in the CDR3. V lost 5 bases to trimming and J lost 6 bases, with 14 bases between them. The germline gives CDR1 SEHNR, CDR2 FQNEAQ (reference sequence). The CDR3 is CASSLDSPLEQYF. The CDR3 DNA follows: TGTGCCAGCAGCCTTGACAGCCCCCTCGAGCAGTACTTC.